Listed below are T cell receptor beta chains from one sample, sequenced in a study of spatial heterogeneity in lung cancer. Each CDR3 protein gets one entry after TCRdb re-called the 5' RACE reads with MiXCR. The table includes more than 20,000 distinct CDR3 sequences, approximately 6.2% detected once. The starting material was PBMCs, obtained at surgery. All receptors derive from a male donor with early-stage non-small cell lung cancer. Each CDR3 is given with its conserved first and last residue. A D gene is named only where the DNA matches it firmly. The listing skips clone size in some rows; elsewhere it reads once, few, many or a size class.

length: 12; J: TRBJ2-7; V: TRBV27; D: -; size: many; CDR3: CASSPTPYEQYF; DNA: TGTGCCAGCAGTCCCACCCCCTACGAGCAGTACTTC
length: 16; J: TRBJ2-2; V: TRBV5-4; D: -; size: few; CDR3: CASSSSERVGTGELFF; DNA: TGTGCCAGCAGCTCTAGCGAGAGGGTCGGCACCGGGGAGCTGTTTTTT
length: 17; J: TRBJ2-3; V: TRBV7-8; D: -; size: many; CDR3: CASSLSSRSGGTDTQYF; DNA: TGTGCCAGCAGCTTAAGCTCTCGTAGCGGCGGCACAGATACGCAGTATTTT
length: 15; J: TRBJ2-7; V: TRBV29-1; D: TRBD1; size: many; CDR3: CSVEDKGQGSYEQYF; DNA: TGCAGCGTTGAAGATAAGGGACAGGGTTCCTACGAGCAGTACTTC
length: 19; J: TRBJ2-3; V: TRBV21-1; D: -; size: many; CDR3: CASSSPDASERPTTDTQYF; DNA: TGTGCCAGCAGCAGTCCCGATGCGTCAGAGCGCCCCACCACAGATACGCAGTATTTT
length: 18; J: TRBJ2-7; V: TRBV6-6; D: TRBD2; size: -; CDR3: CASSFTTWTSGKFNEQYF; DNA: TGTGCCAGCAGCTTCACCACCTGGACTAGCGGGAAATTTAACGAGCAGTACTTC
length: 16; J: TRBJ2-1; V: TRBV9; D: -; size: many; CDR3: CASSKTGSSSYNEQFF; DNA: TGTGCCAGCAGCAAGACAGGCTCGAGCTCCTACAATGAGCAGTTCTTC
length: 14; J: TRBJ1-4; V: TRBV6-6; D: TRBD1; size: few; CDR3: CASKIQGAGEKLFF; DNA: TGTGCCAGCAAAATACAGGGGGCGGGTGAAAAACTGTTTTTT
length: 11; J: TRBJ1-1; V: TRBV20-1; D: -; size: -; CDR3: CSARQDSEAFF; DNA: TGCAGTGCTAGACAGGACAGTGAAGCTTTCTTT
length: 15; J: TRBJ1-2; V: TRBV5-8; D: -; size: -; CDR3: CASRLVRGPNGGYTF; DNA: TGTGCCAGCAGGTTGGTGCGAGGGCCTAACGGTGGCTACACCTTC
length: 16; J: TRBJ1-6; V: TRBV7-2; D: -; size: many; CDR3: CASSTPTLGYNSPLHF; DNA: TGTGCCAGCAGCACCCCGACTTTGGGCTATAATTCACCCCTCCACTTT
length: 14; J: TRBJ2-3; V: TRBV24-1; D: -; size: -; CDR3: CATRGDFSTDTQYF; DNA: TGTGCCACCAGGGGGGATTTTAGCACAGATACGCAGTATTTT
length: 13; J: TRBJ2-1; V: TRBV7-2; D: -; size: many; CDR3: CASTRPDGNEQFF; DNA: TGTGCCAGCACCCGCCCTGATGGGAATGAGCAGTTCTTC
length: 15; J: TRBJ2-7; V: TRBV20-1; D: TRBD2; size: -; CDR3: CSSRTSGGAGYEQYF; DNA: TGCAGTTCACGGACTAGCGGGGGGGCAGGTTACGAGCAGTACTTC
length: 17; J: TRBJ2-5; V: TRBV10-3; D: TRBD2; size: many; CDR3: CAISETRLGEGQETQYF; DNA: TGTGCCATCAGTGAGACCCGCTTGGGGGAGGGACAAGAGACCCAGTACTTC
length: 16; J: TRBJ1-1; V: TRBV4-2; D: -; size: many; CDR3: CASSQDWSAGYTEAFF; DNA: TGTGCCAGCAGCCAAGATTGGTCAGCAGGGTACACTGAAGCTTTCTTT
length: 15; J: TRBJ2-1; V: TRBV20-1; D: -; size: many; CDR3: CSARDPRQTIREQFF; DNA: TGCAGTGCTAGAGATCCTAGACAGACCATACGTGAGCAGTTCTTC
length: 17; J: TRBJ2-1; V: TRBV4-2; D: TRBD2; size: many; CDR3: CASSPTFGREEYNEQFF; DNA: TGTGCCAGCAGTCCCACCTTTGGGAGGGAAGAATACAATGAGCAGTTCTTC
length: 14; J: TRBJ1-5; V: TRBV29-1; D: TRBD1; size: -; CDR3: CSVKGQGLDQPQHF; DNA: TGCAGCGTTAAAGGACAGGGCCTCGATCAGCCCCAGCATTTT
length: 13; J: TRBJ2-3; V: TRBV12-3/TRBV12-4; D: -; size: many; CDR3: CASSFGPVGTQYF; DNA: TGTGCCAGCAGTTTCGGGCCCGTCGGTACGCAGTATTTT
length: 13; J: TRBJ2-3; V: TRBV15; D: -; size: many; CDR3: CATSLPPEYTQYF; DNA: TGTGCCACCAGCCTACCCCCGGAATATACGCAGTATTTT
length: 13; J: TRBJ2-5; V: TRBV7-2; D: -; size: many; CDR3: CASSQRDLETQYF; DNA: TGTGCCAGCAGCCAACGGGACCTAGAGACCCAGTACTTC
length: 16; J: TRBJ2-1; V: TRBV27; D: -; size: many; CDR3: CASNPRGGGPTREQFF; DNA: TGTGCCAGCAACCCCCGAGGGGGGGGCCCCACACGAGAGCAGTTCTTC
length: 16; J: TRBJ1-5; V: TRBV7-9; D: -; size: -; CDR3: CASSSPEHYGHQPQHF; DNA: TGTGCCAGCAGCTCCCCCGAGCATTATGGCCATCAGCCCCAGCATTTT
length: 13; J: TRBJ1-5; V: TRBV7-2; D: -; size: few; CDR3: CASSLTQNQPQHF; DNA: TGTGCCAGCAGCTTAACACAGAATCAGCCCCAGCATTTT
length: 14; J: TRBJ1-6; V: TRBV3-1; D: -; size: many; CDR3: CASSQGLENSPLHF; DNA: TGTGCCAGCAGCCAAGGTTTAGAGAATTCACCCCTCCACTTT
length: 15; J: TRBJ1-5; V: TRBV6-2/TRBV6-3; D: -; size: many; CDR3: CASSYLAGTHQPQHF; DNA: TGTGCCAGCAGTTACCTGGCAGGGACCCATCAGCCCCAGCATTTT
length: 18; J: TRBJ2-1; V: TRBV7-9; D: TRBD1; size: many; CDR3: CASSPPPRTGGLYNEQFF; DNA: TGTGCCAGCAGCCCCCCACCTAGGACAGGGGGGCTCTACAATGAGCAGTTCTTC
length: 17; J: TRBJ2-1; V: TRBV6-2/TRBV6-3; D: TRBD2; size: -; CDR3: CASSRITSGFSYNEQFF; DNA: TGTGCCAGCAGTCGGATCACTAGCGGGTTCTCCTACAATGAGCAGTTCTTC
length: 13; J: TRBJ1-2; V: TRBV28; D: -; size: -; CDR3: CASSYSMGYGYTF; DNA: TGTGCCAGCAGCTACAGCATGGGCTATGGCTACACCTTC
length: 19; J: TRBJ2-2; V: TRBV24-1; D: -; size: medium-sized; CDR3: CATSDQMTGRSTNTGELFF; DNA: TGTGCCACCAGTGATCAAATGACGGGACGCAGTACGAACACCGGGGAGCTGTTTTTT
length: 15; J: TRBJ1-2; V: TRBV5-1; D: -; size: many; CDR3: CASSLAGGEGYGYTF; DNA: TGCGCCAGCAGCTTGGCCGGAGGGGAAGGCTATGGCTACACCTTC
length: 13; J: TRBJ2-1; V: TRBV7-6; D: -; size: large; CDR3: CASSSDSYNEQFF; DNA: TGTGCCAGCAGTTCTGATTCCTACAATGAGCAGTTCTTC
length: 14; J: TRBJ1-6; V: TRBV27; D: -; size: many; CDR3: CASSFQAGRSPLHF; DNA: TGTGCCAGCAGTTTTCAGGCAGGTCGTTCACCCCTCCACTTT
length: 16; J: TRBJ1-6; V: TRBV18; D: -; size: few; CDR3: CASSPTRAVTGSPLHF; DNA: TGTGCCAGCTCACCAACCAGAGCGGTTACGGGTTCACCCCTCCACTTT
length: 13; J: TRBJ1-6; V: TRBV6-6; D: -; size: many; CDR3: CATRGPPNSPLHF; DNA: TGTGCCACCCGGGGGCCGCCTAATTCACCCCTCCACTTT
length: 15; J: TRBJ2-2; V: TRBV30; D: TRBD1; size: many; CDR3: CAWRARDRDTGELFF; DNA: TGTGCCTGGAGGGCCCGGGACAGAGACACCGGGGAGCTGTTTTTT
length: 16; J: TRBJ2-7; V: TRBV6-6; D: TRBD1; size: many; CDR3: CASSPAGTGLSYEQYF; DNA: TGTGCCAGCAGTCCCGCCGGGACAGGCTTATCCTACGAGCAGTACTTC
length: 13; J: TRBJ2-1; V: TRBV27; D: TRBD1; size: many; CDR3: CASRGQGFGEQFF; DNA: TGTGCCAGCAGGGGACAGGGTTTCGGTGAGCAGTTCTTC
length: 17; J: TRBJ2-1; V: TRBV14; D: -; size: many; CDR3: CASSQAFGTNPYNEQFF; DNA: TGTGCCAGCAGCCAAGCCTTCGGGACGAACCCTTACAATGAGCAGTTCTTC
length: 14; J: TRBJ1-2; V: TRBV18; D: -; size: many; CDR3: CASSPSGDNYGYTF; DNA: TGTGCCAGCTCACCATCAGGGGATAACTATGGCTACACCTTC
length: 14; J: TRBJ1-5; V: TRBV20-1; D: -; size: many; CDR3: CSAHESGGNQPQHF; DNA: TGCAGTGCCCATGAGTCGGGGGGAAATCAGCCCCAGCATTTT
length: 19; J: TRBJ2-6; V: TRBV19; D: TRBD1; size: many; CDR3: CASSTTGQGWKSGANVLTF; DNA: TGTGCCAGTAGTACGACGGGACAGGGGTGGAAGTCTGGGGCCAACGTCCTGACTTTC
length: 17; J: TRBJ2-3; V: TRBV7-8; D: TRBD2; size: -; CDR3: CASSLDLGGGREDTQYF; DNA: TGTGCCAGCAGCTTAGATCTAGGCGGCGGGAGGGAAGATACGCAGTATTTT
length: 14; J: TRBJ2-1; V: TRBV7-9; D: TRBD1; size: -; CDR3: CASSPQGHKTEQFF; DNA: TGTGCCAGCAGCCCACAGGGGCATAAGACTGAGCAGTTCTTC
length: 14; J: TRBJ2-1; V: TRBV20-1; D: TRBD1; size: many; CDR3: CSARDRATYNEQFF; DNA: TGCAGTGCTAGGGACAGGGCTACCTACAATGAGCAGTTCTTC
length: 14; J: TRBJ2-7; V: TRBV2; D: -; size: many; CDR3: CASSLTGPTYEQYF; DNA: TGTGCCAGCAGTTTAACGGGGCCGACCTACGAGCAGTACTTC
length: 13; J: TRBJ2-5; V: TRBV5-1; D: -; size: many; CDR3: CASSRGSTETQYF; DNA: TGCGCCAGCAGCCGGGGGTCGACAGAGACCCAGTACTTC
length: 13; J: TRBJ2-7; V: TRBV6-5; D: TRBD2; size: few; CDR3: CASRGLEAYEQYF; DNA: TGTGCCAGCCGGGGACTAGAGGCCTACGAGCAGTACTTC
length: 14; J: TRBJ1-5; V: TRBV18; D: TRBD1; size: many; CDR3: CASSPDRGYQPQHF; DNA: TGTGCCAGCTCACCCGACAGGGGGTATCAGCCCCAGCATTTT
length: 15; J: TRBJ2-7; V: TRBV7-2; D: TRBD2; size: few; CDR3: CASSLVAGGNYEQYF; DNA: TGTGCCAGCAGCTTAGTGGCGGGGGGAAACTACGAGCAGTACTTC
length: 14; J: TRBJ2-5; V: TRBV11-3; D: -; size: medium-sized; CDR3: CASSPGGAEETQYF; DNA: TGTGCCAGCAGCCCCGGCGGGGCGGAAGAGACCCAGTACTTC